The clone carrying this T cell receptor (beta chain) has more than one count but fewer than ten. In the authors' methods: Amplification of reference gene primers provided the estimated nucleated cell counts. Data came from immunoSEQ multiplex PCR; TCRdb stores just in-frame clones and leaves some out. V and J calls and clone size are those listed in that table; D and trimming were worked out from the DNA. Of about 24,000 clones listed, roughly nine tenths are singletons. This sample is drawn from a study of blood T cell repertoires in COVID-19. Study summary: Samples representing acute and convalescent COVID-19 were sourced from the United States, Italy and Spain. Sources were T cells, B-cell-depleted T cells, or PBMCs; the material itself was cDNA or gDNA.

The CDR3 has 13 residues. Deletions cut 2 bases from V and 5 bases from J, with 10 bases between. Germline CDR1 is KGHSH and CDR2 is LQKENI. The receptor's source is a man in his 70s with COVID-19, enrolled during active disease. The J gene is TRBJ2-7, the V gene TRBV18; D ambiguous. The sequencing input was peripheral blood. This chain's CDR3 is CASSPKSRNEQYF. The CDR3 DNA reads TGTGCCAGCTCACCAAAGAGTCGTAACGAGCAGTACTTC.